A single sample gave rise to the 28 T cell receptor beta chains below, sequenced in a study of PD-L1 blockade in urothelial cancer. TCRdb keeps only in-frame clones here, not all; method: immunoSEQ multiplex PCR. Here the sample spans 35,000 to 45,000 clones, 85% to 90% being singletons. Here the sequenced sample was PBMCs, taken around atezolizumab (anti-PD-L1) treatment. The source is a woman aged 55-69 years with urothelial cancer.

J is TRBJ2-7 and V is TRBV2, with D perhaps TRBD2 (5 bases). The germline V and J ends were trimmed by 4 bases and 2 bases, with 9 bases remaining between them. CDR1 and CDR2 (germline): SNHLY, FYNNEI. This CDR3 is 13 amino acids long. The CDR3 reads CASSVERTYEQYF. The CDR3 DNA sequence: TGTGCCAGCAGTGTGGAGCGGACCTACGAGCAGTACTTC.

This clone has only one observation. This chain links TRBV5-6 with TRBJ2-5; 10 bases fit TRBD1. Germline V gene sequence: CDR1 SGHDT, CDR2 YYEEEE. This CDR3 has 14 amino acids. V trimming: 3 bases; J trimming: 4 bases; junction bases outside the gene matches: 3. CDR3 amino acids: CASSSGQGRETQYF. The CDR3 DNA is TGTGCCAGCAGCTCGGGACAGGGGAGAGAGACCCAGTACTTC.

The chain combines TRBV5-4 with TRBJ2-2, with no clear D. The CDR3 runs 15 residues. V lost 2 bases to trimming and J lost 2 bases, with 10 bases between them. From germline, CDR1 is SGHNT and CDR2 YYREEE (reference sequence). The CDR3: CASSLDLGNTGELFF. The DNA of the CDR3 is TGTGCCAGCAGCTTAGACCTAGGTAACACCGGGGAGCTGTTTTTT.

V is TRBV7-6 and J is TRBJ2-5, with TRBD1 matching 9 bases. This CDR3 contains 18 residues. Trimming cost V 1 base and J 4 bases; bases outside gene matches: 13. Germline lookup yields CDR1 SGHVS and CDR2 FNYEAQ. DNA of the CDR3: TGTGCCAGCAGCTTAGAGGCGGCCCGCGGGACAGGGCCAGAGACCCAGTACTTC. Translating it yields CASSLEAARGTGPETQYF.

The CDR3 here is CAISLGLAGESNTGELFF. CDR3 in DNA: TGTGCCATCAGTTTAGGACTAGCGGGGGAATCGAACACCGGGGAGCTGTTTTTT. The genes are TRBV10-3 and TRBJ2-2; 13 bases align to TRBD2. Germline V gene data show CDR1 as ENHRY and CDR2 as SYGVKD. This CDR3 contains 18 residues. V lost 5 bases, J lost 0 bases, and 6 bases stayed unmatched.

The chain employs TRBV10-3 and TRBJ1-2; 9 nucleotides line up with TRBD1. CDR1 is ENHRY and CDR2 is SYGVKD in the germline V gene. This CDR3 has 14 residues. V shed 5 bases and J 4 bases; nucleotides not matched to a gene: 5. The chain's CDR3 is CAISKDRGIYGYTF. DNA of the CDR3: TGTGCCATCAGTAAGGACAGGGGAATCTATGGCTACACCTTC.

The V call is TRBV4-3, the J call TRBJ1-1; possibly TRBD1 for D (6 bases). Trimming took off 0 bases at V and 1 base at J, with 9 bases between the two ends. CDR1 and CDR2 (germline): LGHNA, YSLEER. This CDR3 region has 15 residues. The chain's CDR3 is CASSQEARGNTEAFF. For the CDR3, the DNA is TGCGCCAGCAGCCAAGAGGCCAGGGGGAACACTGAAGCTTTCTTT.

The chain combines TRBV9 with TRBJ2-3, with 9 bases that match TRBD2. Germline V CDR1 and CDR2: SGDLS, YYNGEE. The V and J ends lost 4 bases and 1 base, in that order; junction bases with no gene match: 4. The CDR3 has 15 residues. In DNA, the CDR3 is TGTGCCAGCAGCCTTTCTAGCGGGGGCACAGATACGCAGTATTTT. As protein: CASSLSSGGTDTQYF.

This sequence joins TRBV18 and TRBJ2-1, with a possible D match to TRBD1 (5 bases). There are 13 residues in the CDR3. Germline loops: CDR1 KGHSH, CDR2 LQKENI. V was cut by 3 bases and J by 5 bases, with 8 bases left in between. Written as DNA, the CDR3 is TGTGCCAGCTCACCTCTACAGGACAATGAGCAGTTCTTC. It translates to CASSPLQDNEQFF.

The chain joins TRBV27 to TRBJ2-7; the match to TRBD2 covers 9 bases. The germline V gene encodes CDR1 MNHEY and CDR2 SMNVEV (reference sequence). With 4 bases clipped from V and 7 bases from J, the junction kept 20 bases outside the gene matches. The CDR3 totals 18 residues. The CDR3 region is CASSSPGLARMGVWEQYF. In DNA, the CDR3 is TGTGCCAGCAGTTCTCCGGGACTAGCCCGTATGGGTGTGTGGGAGCAGTACTTC.

This chain connects TRBV7-9 to TRBJ1-6, with 9 bases that match TRBD1. The V gene's germline CDR1 is SEHNR and CDR2 FQNEAQ (reference sequence). V dropped 4 bases and J dropped 9; count of bases not matched to a gene: 4. The CDR3 runs to 14 residues. CDR3 sequence: CASSSGTGRSPLHF. As DNA, the CDR3 is TGTGCCAGCAGCTCCGGGACAGGGCGTTCACCCCTCCACTTT.

The V gene is TRBV4-2, the J gene TRBJ2-3, with 10 nucleotides matching TRBD2. The V gene's germline CDR1 is LGHNA and CDR2 YNFKEQ. Losses at the gene ends were 1 base for V and 9 bases for J; bases not matched to a gene: 10. The CDR3 covers 16 residues. The CDR3 protein is CASSQGEAGGKNTQYF. CDR3 nucleotide sequence: TGTGCCAGCAGCCAAGGGGAAGCGGGGGGGAAGAACACGCAGTATTTT.

The V call is TRBV4-3, the J call TRBJ2-6, with 7 bases that match TRBD1. This CDR3 has 18 residues. From germline, CDR1 is LGHNA and CDR2 YSLEER. V dropped 0 bases and J dropped 0; count of bases not matched to a gene: 5. This chain's CDR3 is CASSQDIQGVSGANVLTF. The CDR3 DNA is TGCGCCAGCAGCCAAGATATTCAGGGGGTCTCTGGGGCCAACGTCCTGACTTTC.

The chain combines TRBV4-1 with TRBJ1-1; TRBD1 agrees at 8 bases. This CDR3 region has 17 residues. With 0 bases clipped from V and 5 bases from J, the junction kept 11 bases outside the gene matches. The germline CDR1 and CDR2 sequences are MGHRA and YSYEKL. CDR3 loop: CASSQDLGSGGWTEAFF. CDR3 nucleotides: TGCGCCAGCAGCCAAGATCTAGGATCAGGGGGCTGGACTGAAGCTTTCTTT.

V is TRBV7-8 and J is TRBJ1-4; tentatively, D is TRBD1 (6 bases). The CDR3 sequence is 16 residues long. Germline-derived CDR1 and CDR2 are SGHVS and FQNEAQ. The V gene lost 2 bases and the J gene lost 3 bases, with 13 bases spanning the gap. This chain's CDR3 is CASSLTGPSPNEKLFF. CDR3 DNA sequence: TGTGCCAGCAGCTTAACAGGGCCGAGCCCTAATGAAAAACTGTTTTTT.

This clone was seen just once. This chain joins TRBV28 and TRBJ1-2; 7 bases align to TRBD1. CDR1 and CDR2 (germline): MDHEN, SYDVKM. CDR3 size: 11 residues. The junction had 8 bases not matched to a gene; V was cut back by 5 bases and J by 14 bases. DNA of the CDR3: TGTGCCAGCAGTACCGACAGGGTGGAAACCTTC. This gives the protein CASSTDRVETF.

V is TRBV19 and J is TRBJ2-3; 9 bases are shared with TRBD1. The V and J ends lost 6 bases and 2 bases, in that order; junction bases with no gene match: 6. The CDR3 covers 15 residues. The V gene's germline CDR1 is LNHDA and CDR2 SQIVND (reference sequence). The DNA of the CDR3 is TGTGCCAGTAGAGGACAGGGGTCTCTCACAGATACGCAGTATTTT. Amino acids: CASRGQGSLTDTQYF.

The rearrangement uses TRBV9 and TRBJ1-2; no definite D call. Per germline, CDR1 SGDLS and CDR2 YYNGEE. The CDR3 runs 13 residues. Trimming stripped 2 bases from V and 4 bases from J, with 9 bases between. CDR3 nucleotides: TGTGCCAGCAGCGTGTCGGGGTTCTATGGCTACACCTTC. This sequence encodes CASSVSGFYGYTF.

The V and J genes are TRBV28 and TRBJ2-7; 10 bases are shared with TRBD2. Looked up from germline, CDR1 is MDHEN and CDR2 is SYDVKM. This CDR3 has 15 amino acids. V lost 5 bases, J lost 12 bases, and 16 bases stayed unmatched. CDR3 region: CASSAAGTSASAGYF. As DNA, the CDR3 is TGTGCCAGCAGTGCGGCCGGGACTAGCGCCTCGGCGGGGTACTTC.

The chain uses TRBV7-8 and TRBJ2-1; 8 nucleotides match TRBD2. With V trimmed by 4 bases and J by 5 bases, 10 bases remained unmatched. Germline CDR1 and CDR2: SGHVS and FQNEAQ. The CDR3 loop spans 16 amino acids. The DNA for the CDR3 is TGTGCCAGCAGCTACCCCTCGGGGGGGGGCCACAATGAGCAGTTCTTC. Translated: CASSYPSGGGHNEQFF.

This clone was counted once. CDR3 sequence (DNA): TGCGCCAGCAGCCAAGATCAGTATACGGGAGGGGGAGATACGCAGTATTTT. It yields the protein CASSQDQYTGGGDTQYF. The chain uses TRBV4-3 and TRBJ2-3, with 8 positions matching TRBD2. CDR1 is LGHNA and CDR2 is YSLEER in the germline V gene. The V segment lost 0 bases and the J segment 5 bases; nucleotides outside the gene matches: 10. The CDR3 contains 17 residues.

The genes are TRBV6-4 and TRBJ2-7, with 10 bases matching TRBD2. The trim removed 8 bases at V and 0 bases at J, leaving 10 bases unmatched. Germline CDR1 is MRHNA and CDR2 is SNTAGT. This CDR3 comprises 16 residues. The CDR3 bases are TGTGCCAGCTGGCAGCGGGGGGGCCTCAGCTCCTACGAGCAGTACTTC. Its protein is CASWQRGGLSSYEQYF.

The rearrangement joins TRBV5-4 to TRBJ2-5; 10 nucleotides align to TRBD2. The CDR3 runs to 16 residues. The V gene end was trimmed by 4 bases and the J gene end by 3 bases; junction bases not matched to a gene: 9. Germline CDR1 and CDR2: SGHNT and YYREEE (reference sequence). CDR3 DNA: TGTGCCAGCAGCCCTGGGGGTGGACTAGCGGAAGAGACCCAGTACTTC. Its translation: CASSPGGGLAEETQYF.

The chain joins TRBV2 to TRBJ2-3, with D possibly being TRBD1 (6 bases). Per the germline V gene, CDR1 is SNHLY and CDR2 is FYNNEI. The CDR3 is made up of 16 amino acids. Trimming left V 3 bases short and J 0 bases short, with 13 bases between. CDR3 DNA sequence: TGTGCCAGCAGTGACACAGGGTTCTCGAGCACAGATACGCAGTATTTT. Translation gives CASSDTGFSSTDTQYF.

The chain combines TRBV6-5 with TRBJ2-7; 11 bases agree with TRBD2. V trimming: 6 bases; J trimming: 9 bases; junction bases outside the gene matches: 10. Germline V gene sequence: CDR1 MNHEY, CDR2 SVGAGI. This CDR3 has 14 amino acids. CDR3 in DNA: TGTGCCAGCAGAAATAGCGGGGGGGTTAAAGCGCAGTACTTC. Protein product: CASRNSGGVKAQYF.

The V gene is TRBV5-1, the J gene TRBJ2-3; TRBD1 matches at 10 bases. Germline V gives CDR1 SGHRS, CDR2 YFSETQ. Trimming took 1 base from V and 5 from J; bases not matched to a gene: 22. The CDR3 is made up of 21 amino acids. The chain's CDR3 is CASSLIFVEAGRQGAKDTQYF. The CDR3 bases are TGCGCCAGCAGCTTGATATTTGTGGAGGCAGGGCGACAGGGGGCAAAAGATACGCAGTATTTT.

The chain is built from TRBV19 and TRBJ1-5; D unclear. Trimming shortened V by 4 bases and J by 3 bases, and 10 bases separated the two germline ends. CDR3 length: 14 amino acids. Germline V lookup: CDR1 LNHDA, CDR2 SQIVND (reference sequence). CDR3 bases: TGTGCCAGTAGTACTAGAGGTTTCAATCAGCCCCAGCATTTT. This codes for CASSTRGFNQPQHF.

The rearrangement uses TRBV27 and TRBJ2-7; possible D gene TRBD2, 6 bases. The CDR3 is 17 residues long. V lost 1 base to trimming and J lost 2 bases, with 18 bases between them. Germline CDR1 is MNHEY and CDR2 is SMNVEV (reference sequence). The CDR3 sequence is CASSLYPRGSGTYEQYF. Written as DNA, the CDR3 is TGTGCCAGCAGTTTATACCCCCGGGGGTCAGGCACCTACGAGCAGTACTTC.